This T cell receptor beta chain originates from a study of cytomegalovirus exposure and HLA in healthy donors. Study outcomes and limitations: What was likely a sequencing artifact was a cluster of highly shared sequence variants. Data from an earlier analysis indicated that most TCR beta V segments were productive either about 87% or about 30% of the time.

With respect to this clone: The antigen remains undetermined.

With 60 Vbeta and 13 Jbeta primers, the PCR was carried out. Measured with immunoSEQ multiplex PCR; TCRdb has only the in-frame clones, and not every one. The sample includes around 150,000 clones, about 75% of them seen just once. V lost 0 bases and J lost 7, with 14 bases in between. Germline assignment: CDR1 SGDLS and CDR2 YYNGEE. The CDR3 spans 15 residues. The chain uses TRBV9 and TRBJ2-4; possibly TRBD2 for D (6 bases). This receptor was identified in a man aged 55 to 69 in good health and CMV-seronegative. Input material: PBMCs. CDR3 residues: CASSVGASEDNIQYF. The CDR3 coding sequence is TGTGCCAGCAGCGTAGGGGCTAGCGAGGACAACATTCAGTACTTC.